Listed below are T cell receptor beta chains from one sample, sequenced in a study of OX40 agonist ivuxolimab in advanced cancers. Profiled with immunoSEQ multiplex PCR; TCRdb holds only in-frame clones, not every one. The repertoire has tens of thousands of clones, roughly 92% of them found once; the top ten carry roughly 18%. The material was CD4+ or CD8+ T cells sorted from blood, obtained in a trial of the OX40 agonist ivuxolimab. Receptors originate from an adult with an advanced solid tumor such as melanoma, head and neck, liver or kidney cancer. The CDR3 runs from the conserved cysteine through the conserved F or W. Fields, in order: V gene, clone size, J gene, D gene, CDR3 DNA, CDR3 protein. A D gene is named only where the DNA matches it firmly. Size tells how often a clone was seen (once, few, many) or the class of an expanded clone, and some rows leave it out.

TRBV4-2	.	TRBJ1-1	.	TGTGCCAGCAGCCAAGATAAGGGATCGCGGCGGCTGAACACTGAAGCTTTCTTT	CASSQDKGSRRLNTEAFF
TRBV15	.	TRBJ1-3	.	TGTGCCACCAGCTTTCGGACAGGAAACACCATATATTTT	CATSFRTGNTIYF
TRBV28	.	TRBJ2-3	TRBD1	TGTGCCAGCATGCTATCGGGGACAGGGGTAGTAGATACGCAGTATTTT	CASMLSGTGVVDTQYF
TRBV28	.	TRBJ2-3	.	TGTGCCAGCAGTTTTGAGATTAGCACAGATACGCAGTATTTT	CASSFEISTDTQYF
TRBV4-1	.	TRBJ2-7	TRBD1	TGCGCCAGCAGCCAAGTATTTAACGAGGCAGGGGGCGGCTACGAGCAGTACTTC	CASSQVFNEAGGGYEQYF
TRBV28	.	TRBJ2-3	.	TGTGCCAGCAGTCCACTAATCGGGCTAACAGATACGCAGTATTTT	CASSPLIGLTDTQYF
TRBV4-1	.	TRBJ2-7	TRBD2	TGCGCCAGCAGCGATGGGACTAGCGGGCTCTACGAGCAGTACTTC	CASSDGTSGLYEQYF
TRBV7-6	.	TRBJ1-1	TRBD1	TGTGCCAGCAGCATAAATGGACAGGGAGGGACTGAAGCTTTCTTT	CASSINGQGGTEAFF
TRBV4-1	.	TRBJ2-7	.	TGCGCCAGCAGCCAAGCTAGGAGACCCTACGAGCAGTACTTC	CASSQARRPYEQYF
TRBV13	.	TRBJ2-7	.	TGTGCCAGCAGCCCGCGGGGAGCCTACGAGCAGTACTTC	CASSPRGAYEQYF
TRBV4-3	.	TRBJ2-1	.	TGCGCCAGCAGCCAGGTGGCCCGGTTCGACGGTGTGAATGAGCAGTTCTTC	CASSQVARFDGVNEQFF
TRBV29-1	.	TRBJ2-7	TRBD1	TGCAGCGTTCGCCGACAGGGCTCTGATCGTATTGATGAGCAGTACTTC	CSVRRQGSDRIDEQYF
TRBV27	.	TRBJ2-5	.	TGTGCCAGCAGTTTAGGGGGACAATCGTACCAAGAGACCCAGTACTTC	CASSLGGQSYQETQYF
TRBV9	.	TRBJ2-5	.	TGTGCCAGCGGAAAAGGGGGAGACACCCAGTACTTC	CASGKGGDTQYF
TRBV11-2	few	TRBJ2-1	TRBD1	TGTGCCAGCAGCTTAGCGGGACAGAGTGAGCAGTTCTTC	CASSLAGQSEQFF
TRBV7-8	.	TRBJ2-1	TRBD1	TGTGCCAGCAGCTTAGGTTCGGGACAGGTCTACAATGAGCAGTTCTTC	CASSLGSGQVYNEQFF
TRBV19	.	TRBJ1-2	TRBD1	TGTGCCACCCTCGGGCAGGACAGGGAATTTGGGTACTATGGCTACACCTTC	CATLGQDREFGYYGYTF
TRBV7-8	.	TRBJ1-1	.	TGTGCCAGCAGCTTAATACTGGGCACTGAAGCTTTCTTT	CASSLILGTEAFF
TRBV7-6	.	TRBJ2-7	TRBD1	TGTGCCAGCAGCTTATGGGGTTCCTCCGGACAGGGGGGCCACGAGCAGTACTTC	CASSLWGSSGQGGHEQYF
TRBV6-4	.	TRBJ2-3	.	TGTGCCAGCAGTGACTCGGGAGCGGCGGATACGCAGTATTTT	CASSDSGAADTQYF
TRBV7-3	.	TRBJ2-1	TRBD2	TGTGCCAGCAGCACCCTAGCGGGAGGAGGGAATGAGCAGTTCTTC	CASSTLAGGGNEQFF
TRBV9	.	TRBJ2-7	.	TGTGCCAGCAGCACGTCTCCCTACGAGCAGTACTTC	CASSTSPYEQYF
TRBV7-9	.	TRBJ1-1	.	TGTGCCAGCAGCTTAATCCCATTTGAAGCTTTCTTT	CASSLIPFEAFF
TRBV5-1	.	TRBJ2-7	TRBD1	TGCGCCAGCAGCTCTGCCGGGACAGGGACCTACGAGCAGTACTTC	CASSSAGTGTYEQYF
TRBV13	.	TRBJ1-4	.	TGTGCCAGCAGCGTACAAACGCGGGTTGAAAAACTGTTTTTT	CASSVQTRVEKLFF
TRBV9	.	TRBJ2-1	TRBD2	TGTGCCAGCAGCGTAGCTAGCGGGGCTTACAATGAGCAGTTCTTC	CASSVASGAYNEQFF
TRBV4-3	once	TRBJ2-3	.	TGCGCCAGCAGCCAAGAAAATTCGGCGCCAGCCCTGGGTACGCAGTATTTT	CASSQENSAPALGTQYF
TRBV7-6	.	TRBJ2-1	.	TGTGCCAGCAGCCCATTCGTAAAGGGGGAGGATGAGCAGTTCTTC	CASSPFVKGEDEQFF
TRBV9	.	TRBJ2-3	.	TGTGCCAGCAGCCCCCAGACGGTTAGCACAGATACGCAGTATTTT	CASSPQTVSTDTQYF
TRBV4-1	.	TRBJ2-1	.	TGCGCCAGCAGCCAAATAACCTTCGACAATGAGCAGTTCTTC	CASSQITFDNEQFF
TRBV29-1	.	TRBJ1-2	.	TGCAGCGTTGAAACCAGGGCTAACTATGGCTACACCTTC	CSVETRANYGYTF
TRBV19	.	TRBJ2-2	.	TGTGCCAGTAGTGCGTGGGGCCCCGGGGAGCTGTTTTTT	CASSAWGPGELFF
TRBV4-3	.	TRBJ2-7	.	TGCGCCAGCAGCCAAGATATTAGTTTCGAGCAGTACTTC	CASSQDISFEQYF